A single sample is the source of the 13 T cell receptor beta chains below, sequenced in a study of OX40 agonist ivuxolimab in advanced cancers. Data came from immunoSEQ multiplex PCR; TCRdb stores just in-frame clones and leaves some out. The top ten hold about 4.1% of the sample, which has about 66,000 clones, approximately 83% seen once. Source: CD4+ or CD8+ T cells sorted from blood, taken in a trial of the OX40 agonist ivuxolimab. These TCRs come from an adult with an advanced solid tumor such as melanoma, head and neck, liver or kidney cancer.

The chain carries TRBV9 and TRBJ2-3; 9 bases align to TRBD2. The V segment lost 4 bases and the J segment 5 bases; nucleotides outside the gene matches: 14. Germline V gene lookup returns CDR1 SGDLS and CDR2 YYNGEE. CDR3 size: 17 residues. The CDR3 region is CASSLQEGRGGVDTQYF. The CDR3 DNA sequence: TGTGCCAGCAGCCTACAGGAGGGGCGGGGGGGTGTAGATACGCAGTATTTT. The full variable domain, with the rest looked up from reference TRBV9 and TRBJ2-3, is DSGVTQTPKHLITATGQRVTLRCSPRSGDLSVYWYQQSLDQGLQFLIQYYNGEERAKGNILERFSAQQFPDLHSELNLSSLELGDSALYFCASSLQEGRGGVDTQYFGPGTRLTVL.

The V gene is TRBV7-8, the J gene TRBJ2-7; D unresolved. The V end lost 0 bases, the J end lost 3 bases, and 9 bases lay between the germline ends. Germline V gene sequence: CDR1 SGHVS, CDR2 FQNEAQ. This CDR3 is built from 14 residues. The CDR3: CASSLAAAIYEQYF. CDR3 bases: TGTGCCAGCAGCTTAGCGGCGGCCATCTACGAGCAGTACTTC.

Written as DNA, the CDR3 is TGTGCCAGCCGGGGGGGTGACGGTTATAGCAATCAGCCCCAGCATTTT. Translation gives CASRGGDGYSNQPQHF. The chain is built from TRBV28 and TRBJ1-5; a possible D gene is TRBD1 (5 bases). Trimming removed 8 bases from V and 0 bases from J, with 17 bases in between. In germline, CDR1 is MDHEN, CDR2 SYDVKM. The CDR3 spans 16 residues.

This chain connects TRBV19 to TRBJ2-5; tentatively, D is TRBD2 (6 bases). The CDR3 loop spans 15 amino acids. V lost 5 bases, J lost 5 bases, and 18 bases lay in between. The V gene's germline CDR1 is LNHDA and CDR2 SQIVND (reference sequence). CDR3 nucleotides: TGTGCCAGTAGTCAGGCTAGCGCAATAAGTGAGACCCAGTACTTC. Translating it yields CASSQASAISETQYF.

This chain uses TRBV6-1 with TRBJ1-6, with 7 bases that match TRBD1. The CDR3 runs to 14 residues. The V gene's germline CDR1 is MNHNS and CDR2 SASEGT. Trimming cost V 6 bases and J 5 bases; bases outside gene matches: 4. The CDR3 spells CASSIGTDNSPLHF. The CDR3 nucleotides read TGTGCCAGCAGCATTGGGACAGATAATTCACCCCTCCACTTT.

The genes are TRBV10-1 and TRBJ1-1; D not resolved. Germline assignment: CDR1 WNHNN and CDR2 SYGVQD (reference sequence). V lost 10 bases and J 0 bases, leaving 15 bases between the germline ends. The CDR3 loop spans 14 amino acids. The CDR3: CATTVGGLNTEAFF. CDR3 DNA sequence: TGCGCCACTACAGTGGGTGGGTTGAACACTGAAGCTTTCTTT.

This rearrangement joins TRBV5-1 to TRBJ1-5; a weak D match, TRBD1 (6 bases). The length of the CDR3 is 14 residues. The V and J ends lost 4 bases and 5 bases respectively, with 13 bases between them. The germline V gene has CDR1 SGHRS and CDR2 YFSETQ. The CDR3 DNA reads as TGCGCCAGCAGCGGTGGGTCAGGGGATCAGCCCCAGCATTTT. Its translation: CASSGGSGDQPQHF.

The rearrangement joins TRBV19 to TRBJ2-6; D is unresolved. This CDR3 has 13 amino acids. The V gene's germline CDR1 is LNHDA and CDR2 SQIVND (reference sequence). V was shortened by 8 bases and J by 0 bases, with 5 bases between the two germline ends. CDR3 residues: CASSLSGANVLTF. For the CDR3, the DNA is TGTGCCAGTTCGCTCTCTGGGGCCAACGTCCTGACTTTC.

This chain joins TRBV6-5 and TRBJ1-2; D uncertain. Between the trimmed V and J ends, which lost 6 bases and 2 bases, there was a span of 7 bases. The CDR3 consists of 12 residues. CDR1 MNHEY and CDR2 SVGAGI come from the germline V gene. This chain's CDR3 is CASSLGNYGYTF. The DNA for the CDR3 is TGTGCCAGCAGCTTAGGGAACTATGGCTACACCTTC.

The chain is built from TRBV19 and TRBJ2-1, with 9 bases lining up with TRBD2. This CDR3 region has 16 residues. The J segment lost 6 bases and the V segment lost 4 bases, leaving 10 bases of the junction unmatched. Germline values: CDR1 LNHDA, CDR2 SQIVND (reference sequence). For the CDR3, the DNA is TGTGCCAGTAGTACCCAGGGCGGGGGGGTCCCCAATGAGCAGTTCTTC. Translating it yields CASSTQGGGVPNEQFF.

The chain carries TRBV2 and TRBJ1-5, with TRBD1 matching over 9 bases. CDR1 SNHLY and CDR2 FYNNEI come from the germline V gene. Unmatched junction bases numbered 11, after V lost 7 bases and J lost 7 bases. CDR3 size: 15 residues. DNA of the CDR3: TGTGCCAGCACCAGAGACAGGGGGTTGAGGCAGCCCCAGCATTTT. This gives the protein CASTRDRGLRQPQHF.

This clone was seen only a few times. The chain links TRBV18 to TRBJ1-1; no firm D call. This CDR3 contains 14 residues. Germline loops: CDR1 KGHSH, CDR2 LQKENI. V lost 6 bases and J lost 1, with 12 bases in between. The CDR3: CASSPTSANTEAFF. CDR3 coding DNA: TGTGCCAGCTCTCCCACTTCCGCGAACACTGAAGCTTTCTTT.

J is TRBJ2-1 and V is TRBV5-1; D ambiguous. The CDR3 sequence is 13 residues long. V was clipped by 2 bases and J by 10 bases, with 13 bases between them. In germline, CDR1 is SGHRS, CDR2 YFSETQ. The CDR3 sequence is CASSFTALGEQFF. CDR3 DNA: TGCGCCAGCAGCTTTACGGCTCTCGGGGAGCAGTTCTTC.